A selection of T cell receptor beta chains follows, all from one sample in a study of blood T cells in healthy people across ages. TCRdb used MiXCR to reprocess the 5' RACE reads, holding one entry per CDR3 protein. The sample shows some 640,000 distinct CDR3 sequences, approximately 50% of them seen only once. The sequenced material came from blood. The receptors here all came from a woman aged 55-70 years in good health. Each CDR3 is given with its conserved first and last residue. The order of the fields is CDR3 protein, V gene, J gene.

CATSGKGRFDQETQYF	TRBV24-1	TRBJ2-5
CASSLQGTDGYTF	TRBV5-1	TRBJ1-2
CASSLMQGSVGEQYF	TRBV7-9	NA
CASSEGVGYEQYF	TRBV9	TRBJ2-7
CSAKGQNPTYEQYF	TRBV20-1	TRBJ2-7
CASSFGGVATEAFF	TRBV7-2	TRBJ1-1
CASSMGFWQPQHF	TRBV12-3/TRBV12-4	TRBJ1-5
CASSVLADSYEQYF	TRBV25-1	TRBJ2-7
CASRVTGGSSTDTQYF	TRBV6-5	TRBJ2-3
CASSLTLFSEAFF	TRBV7-3	TRBJ1-1
CAWRGRYGYTF	TRBV12-3/TRBV12-4	TRBJ1-2
CASSGRQGGEKLFF	TRBV9	TRBJ1-4
CASSPTGGLSYNEQFF	TRBV7-3	TRBJ2-1
CASSHRRLAELHNEQFF	TRBV4-2	TRBJ2-1
CASSDSTGSYEQYF	TRBV28	TRBJ2-7
CASSPGHTSSYEQYF	TRBV5-1	TRBJ2-7
CASSEFGAGEQYF	TRBV25-1	TRBJ2-4
CASSSRVRETQYF	TRBV7-2	TRBJ2-5
CATSDSGTGIEGYGYTF	TRBV24-1	TRBJ1-2